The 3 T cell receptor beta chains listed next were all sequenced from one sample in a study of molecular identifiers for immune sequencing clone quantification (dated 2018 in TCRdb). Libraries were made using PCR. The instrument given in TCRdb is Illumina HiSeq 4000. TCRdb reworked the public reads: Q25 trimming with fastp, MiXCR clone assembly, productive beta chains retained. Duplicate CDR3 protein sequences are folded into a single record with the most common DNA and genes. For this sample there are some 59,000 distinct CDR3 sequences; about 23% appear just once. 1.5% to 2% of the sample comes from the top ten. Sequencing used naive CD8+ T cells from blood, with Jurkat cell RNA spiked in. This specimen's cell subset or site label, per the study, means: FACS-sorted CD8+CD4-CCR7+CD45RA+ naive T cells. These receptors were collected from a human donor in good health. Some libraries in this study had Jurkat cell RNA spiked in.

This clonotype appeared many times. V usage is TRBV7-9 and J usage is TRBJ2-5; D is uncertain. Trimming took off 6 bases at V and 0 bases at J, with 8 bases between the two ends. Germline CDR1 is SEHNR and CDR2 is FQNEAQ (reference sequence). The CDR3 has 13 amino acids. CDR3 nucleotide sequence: TGTGCCAGCAGTCCCTCAAACCAAGAGACCCAGTACTTC. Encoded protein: CASSPSNQETQYF.

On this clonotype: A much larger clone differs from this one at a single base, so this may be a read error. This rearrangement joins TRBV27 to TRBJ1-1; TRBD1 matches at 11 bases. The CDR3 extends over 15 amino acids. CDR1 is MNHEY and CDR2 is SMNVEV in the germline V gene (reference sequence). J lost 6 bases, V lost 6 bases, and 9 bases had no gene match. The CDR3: CASRFGQGADAEAFF. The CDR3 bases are TGTGCCAGCAGGTTCGGACAGGGGGCAGACGCTGAAGCTTTCTTT.

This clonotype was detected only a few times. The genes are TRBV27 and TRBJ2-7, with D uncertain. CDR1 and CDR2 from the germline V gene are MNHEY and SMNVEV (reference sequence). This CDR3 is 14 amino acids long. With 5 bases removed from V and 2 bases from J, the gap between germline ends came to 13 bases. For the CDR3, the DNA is TGTGCCAGCAGTCCCTGGACGGCAGCCTACGAGCAGTACTTC. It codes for CASSPWTAAYEQYF.